This T cell receptor (beta chain) was found in a study of T cell repertoires in cytomegalovirus infection. TCRdb re-derived calls from the reads in MiXCR, one entry per CDR3 protein. The repertoire holds hundreds of thousands of distinct CDR3 sequences, with 30% to 40% as singletons. V lost 2 bases to trimming and J lost 4 bases, with 20 bases between them. CDR1 and CDR2 from the germline V gene are MNHEY and SVGAGI. This CDR3 has 17 residues. This clonotype was seen a few times. Antigen unknown. The TCR was taken from a human donor in good health (CMV status not recorded). Some clones in this sample may be carry-over from other donors' samples. V and J are TRBV6-5 and TRBJ2-5; possibly TRBD1 for D (7 bases). This sample comprised cultured PBMCs, obtained from culture after CMV antigen stimulation. The CDR3 DNA follows: TGTGCCAGCAGTTACGGGGGCCAGGGGGGATCAGGAGAGACCCAGTACTTC. The encoded protein is CASSYGGQGGSGETQYF.